Detailed here is one T cell receptor beta chain. Its specificity is not known. Given a much more abundant clone one base away, this may be a read error. The DNA is omitted, as the CDR3 cannot be located on it reliably, and the CDR3 follows TCRdb's listing. The data stem from a study of shared clonotypes between healthy human individuals. Points from the study as a whole: Unshared clonotypes carried lower generation probabilities than those common to all four donors. It was anticipated that sequencing depth would influence how many clonotypes donors shared. Estimated clonotype richness was generally higher in naive than memory subsets.

The CDR3 extends over 14 residues, inclusive of both ends. Per the germline V gene, CDR1 is ENHRY and CDR2 is SYGVKD. Authors' analysis steps: Quality scores were absent from the junction-only immunoSEQ sequences, so filtering differed. Sequenced by immunoSEQ multiplex PCR; TCRdb stores in-frame clones only, minus some. V and J calls and clone size are given by that table; D and trimming were obtained from the DNA. The sample includes some 2 million clones, 85% to 95% of them seen just once. This TCR derives from a man between 18 and 29 years old in good health. This chain connects TRBV10-3 to TRBJ1-1; TRBD1 is taken as the D call from the table, unchecked against the DNA. The sample taken for sequencing was naive CD4+ T cells sorted from blood. The subset was: CD45RA+ positively selected. Here the CDR3 reads CAISVGTGNTETFF.